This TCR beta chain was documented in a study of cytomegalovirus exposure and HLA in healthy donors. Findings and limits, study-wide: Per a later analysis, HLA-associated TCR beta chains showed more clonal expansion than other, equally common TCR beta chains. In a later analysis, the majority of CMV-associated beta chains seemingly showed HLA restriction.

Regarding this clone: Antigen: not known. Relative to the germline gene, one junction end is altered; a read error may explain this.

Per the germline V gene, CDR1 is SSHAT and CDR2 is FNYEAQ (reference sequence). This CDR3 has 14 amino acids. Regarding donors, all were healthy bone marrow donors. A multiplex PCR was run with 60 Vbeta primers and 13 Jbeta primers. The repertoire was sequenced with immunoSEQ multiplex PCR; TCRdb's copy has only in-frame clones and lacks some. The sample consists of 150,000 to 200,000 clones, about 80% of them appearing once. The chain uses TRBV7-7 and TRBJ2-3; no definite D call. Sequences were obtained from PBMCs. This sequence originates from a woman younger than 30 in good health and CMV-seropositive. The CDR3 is CASSFSGGTDTQYF. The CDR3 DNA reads TGTGCTAGCAGCTTTTCGGGTGGCACAGATACGCAGTATTTT.